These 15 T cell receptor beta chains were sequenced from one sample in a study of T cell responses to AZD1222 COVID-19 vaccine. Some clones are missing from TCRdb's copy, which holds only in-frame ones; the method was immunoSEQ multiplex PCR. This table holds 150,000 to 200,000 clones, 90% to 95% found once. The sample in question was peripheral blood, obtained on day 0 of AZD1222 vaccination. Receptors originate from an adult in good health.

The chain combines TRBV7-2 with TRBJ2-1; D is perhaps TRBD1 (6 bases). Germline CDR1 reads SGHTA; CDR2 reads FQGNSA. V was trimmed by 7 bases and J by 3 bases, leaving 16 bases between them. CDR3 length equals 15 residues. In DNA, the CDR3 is TGTGCCAGCACCTCTTATGGGGGACACTACAATGAGCAGTTCTTC. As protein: CASTSYGGHYNEQFF.

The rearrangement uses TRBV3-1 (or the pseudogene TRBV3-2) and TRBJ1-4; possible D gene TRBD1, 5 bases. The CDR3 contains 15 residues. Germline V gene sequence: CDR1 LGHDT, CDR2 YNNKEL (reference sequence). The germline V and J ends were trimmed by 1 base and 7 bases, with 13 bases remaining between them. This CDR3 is CASSQVGGFGEKLFF. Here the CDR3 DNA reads TGTGCCAGCAGCCAAGTGGGGGGATTCGGTGAAAAACTGTTTTTT.

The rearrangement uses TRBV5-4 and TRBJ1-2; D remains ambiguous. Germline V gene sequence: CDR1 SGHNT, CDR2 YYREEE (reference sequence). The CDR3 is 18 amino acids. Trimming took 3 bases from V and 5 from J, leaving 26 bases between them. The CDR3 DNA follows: TGTGCCAGCAGCTGGACCGCCCCGGGAGCCCCGAATAGTTATGGCTACACCTTC. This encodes CASSWTAPGAPNSYGYTF.

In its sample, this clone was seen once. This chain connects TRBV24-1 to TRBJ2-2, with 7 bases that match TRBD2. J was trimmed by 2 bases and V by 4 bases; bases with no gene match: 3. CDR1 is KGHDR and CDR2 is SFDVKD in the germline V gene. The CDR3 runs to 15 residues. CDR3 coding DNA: TGTGCCACCAGTGACCCTAGCGGTAACACCGGGGAGCTGTTTTTT. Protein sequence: CATSDPSGNTGELFF.

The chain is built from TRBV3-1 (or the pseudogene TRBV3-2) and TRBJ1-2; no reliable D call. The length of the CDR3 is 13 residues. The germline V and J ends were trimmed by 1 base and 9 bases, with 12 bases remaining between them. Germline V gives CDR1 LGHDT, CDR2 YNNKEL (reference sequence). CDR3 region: CASSQALNQRYTF. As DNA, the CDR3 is TGTGCCAGCAGCCAAGCACTCAACCAGCGCTACACCTTC.

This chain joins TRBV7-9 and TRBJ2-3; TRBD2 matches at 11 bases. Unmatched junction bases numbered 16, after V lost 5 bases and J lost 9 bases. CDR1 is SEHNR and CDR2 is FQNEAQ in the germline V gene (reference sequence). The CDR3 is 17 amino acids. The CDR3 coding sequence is TGTGCCAGCAGCCCAAAGGGGACTAGCGGCCAGGCTTGGACGCAGTATTTT. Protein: CASSPKGTSGQAWTQYF.

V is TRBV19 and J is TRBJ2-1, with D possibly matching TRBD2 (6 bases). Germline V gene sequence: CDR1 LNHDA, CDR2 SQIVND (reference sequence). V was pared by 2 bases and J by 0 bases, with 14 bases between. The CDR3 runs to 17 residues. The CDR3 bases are TGTGCCAGTAGTATACCACTAGCAGGCCACTCCTACAATGAGCAGTTCTTC. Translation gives CASSIPLAGHSYNEQFF.

CDR3 DNA sequence: TGTGCCAGCAGCTTGTACCAGGGAAGCGAAAAACTGTTTTTT. This sequence encodes CASSLYQGSEKLFF. This rearrangement joins TRBV5-6 to TRBJ1-4; D may be TRBD1 (5 bases). The CDR3 runs 14 residues. Germline loops: CDR1 SGHDT, CDR2 YYEEEE. The V and J ends lost 1 base and 8 bases respectively, with 12 bases between them. Together with reference TRBV5-6 and TRBJ1-4, the CDR3 gives the full variable domain: DAGVTQSPTHLIKTRGQQVTLRCSPKSGHDTVSWYQQALGQGPQFIFQYYEEEERQRGNFPDRFSGHQFPNYSSELNVNALLLGDSALYLCASSLYQGSEKLFFGSGTQLSVL.

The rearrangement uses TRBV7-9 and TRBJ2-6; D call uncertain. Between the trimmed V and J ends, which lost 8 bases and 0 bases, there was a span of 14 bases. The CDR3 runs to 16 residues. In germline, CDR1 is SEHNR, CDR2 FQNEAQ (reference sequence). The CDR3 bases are TGTGCCAGCCATTCACCAGAGGACTCTGGGGCCAACGTCCTGACTTTC. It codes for CASHSPEDSGANVLTF.

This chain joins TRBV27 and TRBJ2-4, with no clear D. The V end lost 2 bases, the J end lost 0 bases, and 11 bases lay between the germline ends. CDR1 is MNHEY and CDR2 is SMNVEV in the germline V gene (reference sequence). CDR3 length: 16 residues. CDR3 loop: CASSLTSHLAKNIQYF. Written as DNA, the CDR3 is TGTGCCAGCAGTTTAACGAGCCACCTAGCCAAAAACATTCAGTACTTC.

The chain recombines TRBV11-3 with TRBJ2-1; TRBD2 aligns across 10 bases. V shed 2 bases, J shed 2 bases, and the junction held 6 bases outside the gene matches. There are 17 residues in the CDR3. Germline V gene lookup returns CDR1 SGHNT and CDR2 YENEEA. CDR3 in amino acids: CASSLSSGRPAYNEQFF. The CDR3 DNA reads TGTGCCAGCAGCTTAAGTAGCGGGAGGCCTGCCTACAATGAGCAGTTCTTC. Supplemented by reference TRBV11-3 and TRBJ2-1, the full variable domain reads EAGVVQSPRYKIIEKKQPVAFWCNPISGHNTLYWYLQNLGQGPELLIRYENEEAVDDSQLPKDRFSAERLKGVDSTLKIQPAELGDSAVYLCASSLSSGRPAYNEQFFGPGTRLTVL.

The chain's CDR3 is CASSPDLTSGSGETQYF. As DNA, the CDR3 is TGCGCCAGCAGCCCTGATCTGACTAGCGGGAGTGGAGAGACCCAGTACTTC. The chain links TRBV5-1 to TRBJ2-5; TRBD2 matches at 12 bases. V lost 4 bases, J lost 4 bases, and 11 bases stayed unmatched. The CDR3 extends over 17 amino acids. Germline values: CDR1 SGHRS, CDR2 YFSETQ.

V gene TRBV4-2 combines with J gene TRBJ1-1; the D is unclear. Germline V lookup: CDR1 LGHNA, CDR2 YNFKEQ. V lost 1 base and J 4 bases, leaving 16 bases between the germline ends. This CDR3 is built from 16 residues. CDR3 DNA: TGTGCCAGCAGCCAAGTGTTCGGAAGACCGGGCACTGAAGCTTTCTTT. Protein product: CASSQVFGRPGTEAFF.

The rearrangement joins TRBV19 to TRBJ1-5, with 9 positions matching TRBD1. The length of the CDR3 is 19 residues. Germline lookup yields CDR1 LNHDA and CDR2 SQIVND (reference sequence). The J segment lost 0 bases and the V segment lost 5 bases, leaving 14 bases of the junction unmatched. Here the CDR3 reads CASSPRTGERTFSNQPQHF. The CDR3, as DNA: TGTGCCAGTAGTCCCCGGACAGGGGAACGAACCTTTAGCAATCAGCCCCAGCATTTT.

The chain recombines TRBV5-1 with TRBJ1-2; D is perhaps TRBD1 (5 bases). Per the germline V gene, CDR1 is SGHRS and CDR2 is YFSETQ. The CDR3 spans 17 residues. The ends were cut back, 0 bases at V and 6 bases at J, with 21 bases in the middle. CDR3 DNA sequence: TGCGCCAGCAGCTTGGCCCTAGGGACTCCGGGTGCGGATGGCTACACCTTC. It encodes CASSLALGTPGADGYTF.